These T cell receptor beta chains were read from a single sample in a study of immune evolution from preneoplasia to lung adenocarcinoma. The repertoire was sequenced with immunoSEQ multiplex PCR; TCRdb's copy has only in-frame clones and lacks some. The sample contains about 8,300 clones, 80% to 90% of which appear only once. The source material was FFPE minimally invasive lung adenocarcinoma tissue. These receptors were taken from an older person with lung adenocarcinoma. The CDR3 runs from the conserved cysteine through the conserved F or W. D genes are given only for firm matches. Rows may omit the clone size; those that give it use once, few, many or a size class.

V gene,J gene,clone size,D gene,CDR3 protein,CDR3 DNA
TRBV7-9,TRBJ2-7,once,TRBD1,CASSLRQGNSYEQYF,TGTGCCAGCAGCTTGAGACAGGGTAACTCCTACGAGCAGTACTTC
TRBV5-1,TRBJ2-7,once,NA,CASSLEGQGVDEQYF,TGCGCCAGCAGCTTGGAAGGGCAGGGAGTCGACGAGCAGTACTTC
TRBV23-1,TRBJ1-5,NA,NA,CASSHRDNSNQPQHF,TGCGCCAGCAGTCATCGCGACAATAGCAATCAGCCCCAGCATTTT
TRBV7-3,TRBJ2-3,NA,TRBD1,CASSLRGGTGVPDTQYF,TGTGCCAGCAGCTTAAGGGGCGGGACAGGAGTGCCAGATACGCAGTATTTT
TRBV7-8,TRBJ2-7,NA,NA,CASSLDQDDYEQYF,TGTGCCAGCAGCTTAGATCAGGACGACTACGAGCAGTACTTC
TRBV5-1,TRBJ2-7,NA,TRBD1,CASSLYRGGEQYF,TGCGCCAGCAGCTTGTACAGGGGCGGTGAGCAGTACTTC
TRBV2,TRBJ1-6,NA,NA,CAWHSSYNSPLHF,TGTGCCTGGCACAGTTCCTATAATTCACCCCTCCACTTT
TRBV28,TRBJ2-7,once,NA,CASSFVQEVGEQYF,TGTGCCAGCAGTTTTGTACAGGAGGTCGGCGAGCAGTACTTC
TRBV5-1,TRBJ1-3,NA,NA,CATAPGPENTIYF,TGCGCCACCGCACCGGGTCCAGAAAACACCATATATTTT
TRBV11-2,TRBJ2-7,NA,NA,CASSNPRTAQEQYF,TGTGCCAGCAGCAACCCCAGGACAGCTCAGGAGCAGTACTTC
TRBV4-2,TRBJ2-6,NA,NA,CASSQDLRSGANVLTF,TGTGCCAGCAGCCAAGATCTGCGTTCCGGGGCCAACGTCCTGACTTTC
TRBV7-9,TRBJ2-4,NA,TRBD1,CASSTTFRDSLNIQYF,TGTGCCAGCAGCACGACGTTCCGGGACAGCCTAAACATTCAGTACTTC
TRBV9,TRBJ1-2,NA,TRBD1,CASSPHGTGGPNYGYTF,TGTGCCAGCAGCCCACACGGGACAGGGGGCCCTAACTATGGCTACACCTTC
TRBV27,TRBJ2-6,NA,NA,CASSFGGRVSGANVLTF,TGTGCCAGCAGTTTTGGGGGGCGCGTTTCTGGGGCCAACGTCCTGACTTTC
TRBV6-5,TRBJ1-6,NA,TRBD1,CASSSRDSRSPLHF,TGTGCCAGCAGTTCCCGGGACAGTCGTTCACCCCTCCACTTT
TRBV5-1,TRBJ2-5,NA,TRBD2,CASSPGTSSETQYF,TGCGCCAGCAGCCCCGGGACTAGCTCGGAGACCCAGTACTTC
TRBV5-6,TRBJ2-5,NA,NA,CASSFGLAETQYF,TGTGCCAGCAGCTTCGGCCTAGCGGAGACCCAGTACTTC
TRBV2,TRBJ1-1,NA,NA,CASSATQGPTVGAFF,TGTGCCAGCAGCGCGACCCAGGGACCGACGGTTGGGGCTTTCTTT
TRBV5-1,TRBJ2-3,few,NA,CASSLAGTDTQYF,TGCGCCAGCAGCTTGGCCGGGACAGATACGCAGTATTTT
TRBV6-6,TRBJ2-1,NA,NA,CASSQGRYNEQFF,TGTGCCAGCAGTCAAGGACGGTACAATGAGCAGTTCTTC
TRBV11-2,TRBJ1-1,NA,NA,CASTRDMGYTEAFF,TGTGCCAGCACCAGGGATATGGGTTACACTGAAGCTTTCTTT
TRBV9,TRBJ1-1,NA,TRBD1,CASSVGWDRGRTEAFF,TGTGCCAGCAGCGTAGGATGGGACAGGGGGCGAACTGAAGCTTTCTTT
TRBV5-4,TRBJ1-1,NA,TRBD1,CASSLPGQGLNTEAFF,TGTGCCAGCAGCTTGCCCGGACAGGGGTTGAACACTGAAGCTTTCTTT
TRBV6-5,TRBJ1-6,NA,NA,CASSYSQTGYNSPLHF,TGTGCCAGCAGTTACTCACAGACAGGCTATAATTCACCCCTCCACTTT
TRBV29-1,TRBJ1-1,NA,NA,CSGRKNTEAFF,TGCAGCGGGAGAAAGAACACTGAAGCTTTCTTT
TRBV5-4,TRBJ1-1,few,NA,CASSLDMQNTEAFF,TGTGCCAGCAGCTTGGACATGCAGAACACTGAAGCTTTCTTT
TRBV19,TRBJ1-4,NA,TRBD1,CASSIGFVRTGGVNEKLFF,TGTGCCAGTAGTATTGGTTTTGTCCGGACAGGAGGGGTTAACGAAAAACTGTTTTTT
TRBV28,TRBJ1-6,NA,NA,CASIEAGLTNNSPLHF,TGTGCCAGCATCGAAGCGGGCTTGACGAATAATTCACCCCTCCACTTT
TRBV29-1,TRBJ2-7,NA,NA,CSVEGEAMEGEQYF,TGCAGCGTAGAAGGGGAGGCTATGGAGGGGGAGCAGTACTTC
TRBV11-3,TRBJ2-2,NA,TRBD2,CASSTGGRTGELFF,TGTGCCAGCAGCACGGGAGGGAGGACCGGGGAGCTGTTTTTT
TRBV5-1,TRBJ2-1,NA,TRBD1,CASSLALGQGYNEQFF,TGCGCCAGCAGCTTGGCTCTAGGACAGGGCTACAATGAGCAGTTCTTC
TRBV28,TRBJ2-7,NA,TRBD2,CASSPGLAESYEQYF,TGTGCCAGCAGTCCGGGACTAGCAGAATCCTACGAGCAGTACTTC
TRBV6-6,TRBJ2-7,once,NA,CASSYAGSYEQYF,TGTGCCAGCAGTTACGCGGGCTCCTACGAGCAGTACTTC
TRBV28,TRBJ2-1,NA,NA,CAIKRGASYNEQFF,TGTGCCATCAAACGGGGAGCGTCCTACAATGAGCAGTTCTTC
TRBV7-9,TRBJ1-2,NA,NA,CASSSWINYGYTF,TGTGCCAGCAGCTCCTGGATTAACTATGGCTACACCTTC
TRBV25-1,TRBJ2-7,NA,NA,CASSRGGGPRSDEQYF,TGTGCCAGCAGCCGAGGGGGAGGACCGAGAAGCGACGAGCAGTACTTC
TRBV4-1,TRBJ2-2,NA,NA,CASSQVFRDTGELFF,TGCGCCAGCAGCCAAGTCTTCAGGGACACCGGGGAGCTGTTTTTT
TRBV18,TRBJ1-5,NA,TRBD1,CASSSTGGPHSNQPQHF,TGTGCCAGCTCAAGTACAGGGGGTCCCCATAGCAATCAGCCCCAGCATTTT
TRBV18,TRBJ2-7,NA,NA,CASSPQNSGYEQYF,TGTGCCAGCTCACCACAGAACTCAGGGTACGAGCAGTACTTC
TRBV11-3,TRBJ2-3,NA,NA,CASSPNTDTQYF,TGTGCCAGCAGCCCAAACACAGATACGCAGTATTTT
TRBV9,TRBJ1-6,NA,NA,CASSVGGTPNNSPLHF,TGTGCCAGCAGCGTAGGGGGGACCCCTAATAATTCACCCCTCCACTTT
TRBV29-1,TRBJ1-2,NA,NA,CSVDMGYTF,TGCAGCGTTGATATGGGCTACACCTTC
TRBV5-4,TRBJ2-3,once,NA,CASSLGGHTSTDTQYF,TGTGCCAGCAGCTTGGGAGGTCATACTAGCACAGATACGCAGTATTTT
TRBV7-8,TRBJ2-3,NA,NA,CASSLEDTQYF,TGTGCCAGCAGCTTGGAAGATACGCAGTATTTT
TRBV11-3,TRBJ2-3,NA,NA,CASSLGRDTQYF,TGTGCCAGCAGCTTAGGAAGGGATACGCAGTATTTT
TRBV7-2,TRBJ1-1,few,NA,CASSLRWGGTEAFF,TGTGCCAGCAGCTTAAGATGGGGTGGCACTGAAGCTTTCTTT
TRBV5-1,TRBJ1-3,NA,NA,CASRGRNSGNTIYF,TGCGCCAGCAGGGGCAGGAACTCTGGAAACACCATATATTTT
TRBV9,TRBJ2-5,NA,NA,CASSVDGGRETQYF,TGTGCCAGCAGCGTAGATGGGGGGAGAGAGACCCAGTACTTC
TRBV13,TRBJ1-2,NA,NA,CASSSSGGPGGYTF,TGTGCCAGCAGCTCCTCGGGGGGCCCGGGGGGCTACACCTTC
TRBV6-1,TRBJ1-1,NA,NA,CASSVVSGVTEAFF,TGTGCCAGCAGTGTTGTATCCGGAGTGACTGAAGCTTTCTTT